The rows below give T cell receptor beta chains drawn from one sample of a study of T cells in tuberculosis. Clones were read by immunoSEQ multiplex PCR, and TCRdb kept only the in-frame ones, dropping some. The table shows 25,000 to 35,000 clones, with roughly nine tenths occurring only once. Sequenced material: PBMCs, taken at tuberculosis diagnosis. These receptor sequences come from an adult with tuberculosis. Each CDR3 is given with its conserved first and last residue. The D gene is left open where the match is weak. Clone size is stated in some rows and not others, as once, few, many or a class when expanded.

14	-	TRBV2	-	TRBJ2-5	CASSQLTDQETQYF	TGTGCCAGCAGTCAATTGACAGACCAAGAGACCCAGTACTTC
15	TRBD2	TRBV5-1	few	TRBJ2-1	CASRPGLADGNEQFF	TGCGCCAGCAGACCCGGACTAGCGGATGGGAATGAGCAGTTCTTC
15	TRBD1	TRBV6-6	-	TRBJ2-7	CASSFSGTGDYEQYF	TGTGCCAGCAGTTTCTCCGGGACAGGGGATTACGAGCAGTACTTC
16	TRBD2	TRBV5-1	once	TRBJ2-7	CASSLNAGGLNYEQYF	TGCGCCAGCAGCTTGAACGCGGGAGGGCTAAACTACGAGCAGTACTTC
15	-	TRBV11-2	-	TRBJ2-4	CASSFLGTSANIQYF	TGTGCCAGCAGCTTTTTAGGGACTTCGGCAAACATTCAGTACTTC
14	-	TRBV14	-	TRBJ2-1	CASSPWNRDNEQFF	TGTGCCAGCAGCCCGTGGAACCGGGACAATGAGCAGTTCTTC
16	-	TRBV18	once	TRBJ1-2	CASSSLPTVPNYGYTF	TGTGCCAGCTCATCACTCCCGACAGTCCCTAACTATGGCTACACCTTC
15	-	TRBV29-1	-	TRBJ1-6	CSDAHRDDYNSPLHF	TGCAGCGACGCACACAGGGATGACTATAATTCACCCCTCCACTTT
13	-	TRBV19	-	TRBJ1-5	CASSRQSNQPQHF	TGTGCCAGTAGCCGACAGAGCAATCAGCCCCAGCATTTT
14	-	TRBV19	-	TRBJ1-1	CASRNGQMNTEAFF	TGTGCCAGTAGAAATGGACAGATGAACACTGAAGCTTTCTTT
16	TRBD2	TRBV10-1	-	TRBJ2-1	CASSDLLAGGENEQFF	TGCGCCAGCAGTGACTTACTAGCGGGAGGTGAGAATGAGCAGTTCTTC
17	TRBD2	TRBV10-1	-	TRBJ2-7	CASSDAGRLAGPYEQYF	TGCGCCAGCAGTGATGCAGGTAGACTAGCGGGACCCTACGAGCAGTACTTC
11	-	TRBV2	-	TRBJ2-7	CASSGEYEQYF	TGTGCCAGCAGTGGGGAGTACGAGCAGTACTTC
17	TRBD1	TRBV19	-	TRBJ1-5	CASSLDRGSKFYQPQHF	TGTGCCAGTAGTTTGGACAGGGGGTCGAAATTTTATCAGCCCCAGCATTTT
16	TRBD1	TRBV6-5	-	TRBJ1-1	CASSYGAGGVNTEAFF	TGTGCCAGCAGTTACGGGGCAGGGGGAGTGAACACTGAAGCTTTCTTT
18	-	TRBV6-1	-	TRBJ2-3	CASSEEVLTEEGTDTQYF	TGTGCCAGCAGTGAGGAGGTTTTGACCGAGGAGGGCACAGATACGCAGTATTTT
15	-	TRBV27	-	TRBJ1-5	CASSLVGGVNQPQHF	TGTGCCAGCAGTTTAGTTGGGGGGGTGAATCAGCCCCAGCATTTT
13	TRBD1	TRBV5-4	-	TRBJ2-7	CASSGPGQYEQYF	TGTGCCAGCAGCGGACCGGGACAGTACGAGCAGTACTTC
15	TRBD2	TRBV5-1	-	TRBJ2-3	CASRLLAGVLDTQYF	TGCGCCAGCAGATTACTAGCGGGGGTGCTGGATACGCAGTATTTT
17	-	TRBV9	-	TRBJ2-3	CASSVRNAGHLTDTQYF	TGTGCCAGCAGCGTACGGAATGCGGGGCACCTAACAGATACGCAGTATTTT
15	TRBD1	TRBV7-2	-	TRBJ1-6	CASSIRQGYNSPLHF	TGTGCCAGCAGCATCAGACAGGGCTATAATTCACCCCTCCACTTT
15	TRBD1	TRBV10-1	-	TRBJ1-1	CASSPGTGTTRGAFF	TGCGCCAGCAGTCCCGGGACAGGAACCACACGCGGGGCTTTCTTT
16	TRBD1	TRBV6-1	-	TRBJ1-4	CASSELGQGDGEKLFF	TGTGCCAGCAGTGAATTGGGTCAGGGGGACGGTGAAAAACTGTTTTTT
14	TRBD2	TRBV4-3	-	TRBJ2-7	CASSPQGRGVEQYF	TGCGCCAGCAGCCCCCAGGGGCGGGGGGTCGAGCAGTACTTC
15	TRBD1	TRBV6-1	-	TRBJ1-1	CASRSGTGPNTEAFF	TGTGCCAGCAGATCCGGGACAGGGCCTAACACTGAAGCTTTCTTT
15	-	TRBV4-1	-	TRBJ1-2	CASSQDRGGNYGYTF	TGCGCCAGCAGCCAAGATCGGGGGGGGAACTATGGCTACACCTTC
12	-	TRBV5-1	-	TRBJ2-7	CASSSGVAEQYF	TGCGCCAGCAGCTCGGGGGTCGCCGAGCAGTACTTC
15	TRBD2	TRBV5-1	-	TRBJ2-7	CASSLQREATYEQYF	TGCGCCAGCAGCCTACAGCGGGAGGCGACCTACGAGCAGTACTTC
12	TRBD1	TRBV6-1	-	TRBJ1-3	CASSQGANTIYF	TGTGCCAGCAGTCAGGGGGCAAACACCATATATTTT
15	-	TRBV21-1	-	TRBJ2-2	CASSPGRRRTGELFF	TGTGCCAGCAGCCCCGGGAGAAGGAGGACCGGGGAGCTGTTTTTT
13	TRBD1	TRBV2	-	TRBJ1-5	CASRTGDNQPQHF	TGTGCCAGCCGGACAGGGGACAATCAGCCCCAGCATTTT
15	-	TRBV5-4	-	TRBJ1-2	CASSQDGAWRGGYTF	TGTGCCAGCAGCCAGGACGGGGCCTGGAGGGGTGGCTACACCTTC
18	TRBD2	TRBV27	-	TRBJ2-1	CASSLYPFGGRSYNEQFF	TGCGCCAGCAGTTTATACCCTTTTGGCGGGAGATCCTACAATGAGCAGTTCTTC
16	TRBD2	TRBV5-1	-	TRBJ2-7	CASSSGLAGGKYEQYF	TGCGCCAGCAGCTCAGGACTAGCGGGAGGAAAATACGAGCAGTACTTC
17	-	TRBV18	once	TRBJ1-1	CASSPLGGMQMNTEAFF	TGTGCCAGCTCACCATTGGGAGGGATGCAAATGAACACTGAAGCTTTCTTT
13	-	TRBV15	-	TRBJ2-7	CATSVQTGGEQYF	TGTGCCACCAGCGTACAGACAGGCGGCGAGCAGTACTTC
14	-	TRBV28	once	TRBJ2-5	CATTRSSVERPQYF	TGTGCCACCACCCGCTCTAGCGTGGAGCGACCCCAGTACTTC
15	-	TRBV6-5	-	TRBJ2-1	CASSPLRGSYNEQFF	TGTGCCAGCAGCCCCCTCCGCGGCTCATACAATGAGCAGTTCTTC
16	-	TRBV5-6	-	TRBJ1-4	CASSRSVPTTNEKLFF	TGTGCCAGCAGCCGCAGTGTTCCAACAACTAATGAAAAACTGTTTTTT
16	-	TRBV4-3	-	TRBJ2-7	CASSQVGGLATGEQYF	TGCGCCAGCAGCCAAGTTGGAGGGCTAGCAACGGGGGAGCAGTACTTC
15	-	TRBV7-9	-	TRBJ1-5	CASGRRCGVAQPQHF	TGTGCCAGCGGGCGACGGTGTGGTGTCGCTCAGCCCCAGCATTTT
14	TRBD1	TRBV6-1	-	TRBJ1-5	CASSGGTGGQPQHF	TGTGCCAGCAGTGGAGGGACAGGGGGGCAGCCCCAGCATTTT
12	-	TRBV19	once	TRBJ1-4	CASSTGFEKLFF	TGTGCCAGTAGTACAGGGTTTGAAAAACTGTTTTTT
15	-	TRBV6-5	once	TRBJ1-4	CASSYSSSLNEKLFF	TGTGCCAGCAGTTACTCCTCGTCCTTAAATGAAAAACTGTTTTTT
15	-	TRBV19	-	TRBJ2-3	CASTGSPSRTDTQYF	TGTGCCAGTACTGGGTCACCTAGCCGCACAGATACGCAGTATTTT
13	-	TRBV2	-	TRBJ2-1	CASSGTGYNEQFF	TGTGCCAGCAGTGGAACAGGTTACAATGAGCAGTTCTTC
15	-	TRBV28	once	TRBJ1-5	CASSLAPRGNQPQHF	TGTGCCAGCAGTTTAGCACCCAGGGGCAATCAGCCCCAGCATTTT
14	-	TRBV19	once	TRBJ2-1	CASSITGADNEQFF	TGTGCCAGTAGTATAACGGGAGCGGACAATGAGCAGTTCTTC
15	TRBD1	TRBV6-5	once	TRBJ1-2	CASSYIPTGGNGYTF	TGTGCCAGCAGTTACATCCCCACAGGGGGCAATGGCTACACCTTC